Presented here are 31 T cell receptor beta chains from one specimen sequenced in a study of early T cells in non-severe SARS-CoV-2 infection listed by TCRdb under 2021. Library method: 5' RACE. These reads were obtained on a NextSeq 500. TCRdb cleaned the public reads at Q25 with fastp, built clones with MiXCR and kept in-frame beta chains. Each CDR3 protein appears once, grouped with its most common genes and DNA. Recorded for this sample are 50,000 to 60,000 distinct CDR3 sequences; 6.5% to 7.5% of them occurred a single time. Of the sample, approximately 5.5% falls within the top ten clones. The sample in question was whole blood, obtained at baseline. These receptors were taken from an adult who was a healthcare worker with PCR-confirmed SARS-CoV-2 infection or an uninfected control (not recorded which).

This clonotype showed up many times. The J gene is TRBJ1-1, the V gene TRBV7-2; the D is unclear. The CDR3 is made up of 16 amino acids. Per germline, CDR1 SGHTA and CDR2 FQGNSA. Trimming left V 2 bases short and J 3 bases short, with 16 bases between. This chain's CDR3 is CASSLRVSGVHTEAFF. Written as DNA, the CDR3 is TGTGCCAGCAGCTTAAGGGTCTCTGGGGTTCACACTGAAGCTTTCTTT.

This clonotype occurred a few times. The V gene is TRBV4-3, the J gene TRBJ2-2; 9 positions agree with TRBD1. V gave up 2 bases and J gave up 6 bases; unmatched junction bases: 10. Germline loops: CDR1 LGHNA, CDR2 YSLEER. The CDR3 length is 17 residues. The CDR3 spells CASSQRPGQGSSGELFF. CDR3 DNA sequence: TGCGCCAGCAGCCAAAGACCGGGACAGGGTTCCTCCGGGGAGCTGTTTTTT.

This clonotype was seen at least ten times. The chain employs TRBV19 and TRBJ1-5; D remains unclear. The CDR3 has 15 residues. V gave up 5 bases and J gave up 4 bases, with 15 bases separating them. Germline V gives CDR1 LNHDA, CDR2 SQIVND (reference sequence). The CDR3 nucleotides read TGTGCCAGTAGTCTTGTGGAGCGACTTAATCAGCCCCAGCATTTT. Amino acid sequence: CASSLVERLNQPQHF.

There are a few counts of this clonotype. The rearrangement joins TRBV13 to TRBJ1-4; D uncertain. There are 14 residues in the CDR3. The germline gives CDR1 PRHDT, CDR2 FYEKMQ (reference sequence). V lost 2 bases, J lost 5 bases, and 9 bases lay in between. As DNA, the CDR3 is TGTGCCAGCAGCTTAATGTCGTCAAATGAAAAACTGTTTTTT. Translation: CASSLMSSNEKLFF.

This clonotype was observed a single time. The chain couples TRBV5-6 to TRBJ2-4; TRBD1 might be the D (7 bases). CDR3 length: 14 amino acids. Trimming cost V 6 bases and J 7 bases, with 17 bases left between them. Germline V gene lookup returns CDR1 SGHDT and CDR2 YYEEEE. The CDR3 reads CASIKTGRMNIQYF. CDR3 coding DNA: TGTGCCAGCATCAAGACAGGGAGGATGAACATTCAGTACTTC.

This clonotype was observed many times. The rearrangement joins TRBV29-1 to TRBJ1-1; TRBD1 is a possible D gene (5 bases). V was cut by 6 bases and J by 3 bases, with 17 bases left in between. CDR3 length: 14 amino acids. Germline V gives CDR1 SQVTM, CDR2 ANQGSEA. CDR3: CSVARGYLDTEAFF. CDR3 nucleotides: TGCAGCGTCGCGAGGGGTTATTTGGACACTGAAGCTTTCTTT.

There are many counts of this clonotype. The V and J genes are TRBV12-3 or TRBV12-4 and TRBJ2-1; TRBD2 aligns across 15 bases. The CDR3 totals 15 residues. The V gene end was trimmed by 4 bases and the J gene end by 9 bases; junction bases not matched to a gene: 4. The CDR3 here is CASSWTSGGASEQFF. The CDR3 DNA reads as TGTGCCAGCAGTTGGACTAGCGGGGGGGCAAGTGAGCAGTTCTTC.

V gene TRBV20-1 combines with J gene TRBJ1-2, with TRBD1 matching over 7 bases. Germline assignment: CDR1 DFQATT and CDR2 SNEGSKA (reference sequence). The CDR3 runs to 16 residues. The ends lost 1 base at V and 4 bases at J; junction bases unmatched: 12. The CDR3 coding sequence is TGCAGTGCTAGAGCCTCACAGGGGATGTTTACCTATGGCTACACCTTC. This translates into CSARASQGMFTYGYTF.

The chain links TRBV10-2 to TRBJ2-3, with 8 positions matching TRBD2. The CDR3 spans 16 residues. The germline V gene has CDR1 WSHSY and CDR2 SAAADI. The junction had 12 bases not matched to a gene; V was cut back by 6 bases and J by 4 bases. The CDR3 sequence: CASRGLRGATPDTQYF. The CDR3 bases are TGCGCCAGCAGGGGTTTGCGGGGGGCCACACCAGATACGCAGTATTTT.

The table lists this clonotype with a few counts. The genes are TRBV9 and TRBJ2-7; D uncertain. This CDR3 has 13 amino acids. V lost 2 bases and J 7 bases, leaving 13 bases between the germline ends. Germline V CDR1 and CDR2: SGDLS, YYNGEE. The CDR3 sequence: CASSVRPTKEQYF. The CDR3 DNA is TGTGCCAGCAGCGTGAGACCAACCAAAGAGCAGTACTTC.

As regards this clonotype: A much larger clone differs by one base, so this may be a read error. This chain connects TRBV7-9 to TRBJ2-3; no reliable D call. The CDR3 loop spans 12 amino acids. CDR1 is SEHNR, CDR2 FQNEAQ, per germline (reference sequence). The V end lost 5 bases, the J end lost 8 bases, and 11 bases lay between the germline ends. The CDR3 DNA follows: TGTGCCAGCAGCCCGCACACTTCTACGCAGTATTTT. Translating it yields CASSPHTSTQYF.

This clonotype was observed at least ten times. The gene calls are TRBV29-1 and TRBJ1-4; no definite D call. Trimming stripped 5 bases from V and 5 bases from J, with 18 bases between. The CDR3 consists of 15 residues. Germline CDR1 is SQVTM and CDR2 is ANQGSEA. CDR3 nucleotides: TGCAGCGTTTCGATGGGGTGGGAGGACAATGAAAAACTGTTTTTT. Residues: CSVSMGWEDNEKLFF.

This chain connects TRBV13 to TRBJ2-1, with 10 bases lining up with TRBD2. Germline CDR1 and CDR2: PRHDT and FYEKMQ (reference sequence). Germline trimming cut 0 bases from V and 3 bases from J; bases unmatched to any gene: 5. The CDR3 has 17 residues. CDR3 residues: CASSLGLGLADYNEQFF. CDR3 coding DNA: TGTGCCAGCAGCTTAGGCCTAGGACTAGCGGACTACAATGAGCAGTTCTTC.

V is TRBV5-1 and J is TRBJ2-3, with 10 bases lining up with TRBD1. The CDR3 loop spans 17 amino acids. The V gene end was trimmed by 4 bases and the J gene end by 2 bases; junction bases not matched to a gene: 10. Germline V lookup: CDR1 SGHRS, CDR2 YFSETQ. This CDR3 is CASSADRGLEDTDTQYF. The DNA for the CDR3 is TGCGCCAGCAGCGCAGACAGGGGGCTTGAGGACACAGATACGCAGTATTTT.

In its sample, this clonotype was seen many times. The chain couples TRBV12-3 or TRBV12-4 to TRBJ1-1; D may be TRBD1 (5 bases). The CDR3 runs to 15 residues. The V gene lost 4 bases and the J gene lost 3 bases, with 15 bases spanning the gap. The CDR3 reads CASSSKGVPDTEAFF. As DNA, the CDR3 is TGTGCCAGCAGTTCAAAAGGGGTCCCGGACACTGAAGCTTTCTTT.

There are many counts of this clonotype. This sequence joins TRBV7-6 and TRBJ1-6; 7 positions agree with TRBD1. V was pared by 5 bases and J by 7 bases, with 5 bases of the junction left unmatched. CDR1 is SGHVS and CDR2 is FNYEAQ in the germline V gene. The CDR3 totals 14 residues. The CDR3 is CASSQPGQNSPLHF. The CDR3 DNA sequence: TGTGCCAGCAGCCAGCCGGGACAGAATTCACCCCTCCACTTT.

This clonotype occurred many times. CDR3 sequence: CASSPGGALSPEAFF. DNA of the CDR3: TGTGCCAGCAGCCCCGGTGGGGCGCTATCTCCTGAAGCTTTCTTT. The genes are TRBV7-6 and TRBJ1-1; D may be TRBD1 (5 bases). The CDR3 is 15 residues long. CDR1 is SGHVS, CDR2 FNYEAQ, per germline. Trimming took 5 bases from V and 6 from J, leaving 19 bases between them. Complete variable domain (other parts from reference TRBV7-6 and TRBJ1-1): GAGVSQSPRYKVTKRGQDVALRCDPISGHVSLYWYRQALGQGPEFLTYFNYEAQQDKSGLPNDRFSAERPEGSISTLTIQRTEQRDSAMYRCASSPGGALSPEAFFGQGTRLTVV.

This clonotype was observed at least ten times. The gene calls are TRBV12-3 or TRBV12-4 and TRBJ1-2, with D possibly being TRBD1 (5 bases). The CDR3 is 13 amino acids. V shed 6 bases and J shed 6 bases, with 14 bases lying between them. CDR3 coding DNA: TGTGCCAGCAGCCACGAGAAGGGGCATGGCTACACCTTC. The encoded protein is CASSHEKGHGYTF.

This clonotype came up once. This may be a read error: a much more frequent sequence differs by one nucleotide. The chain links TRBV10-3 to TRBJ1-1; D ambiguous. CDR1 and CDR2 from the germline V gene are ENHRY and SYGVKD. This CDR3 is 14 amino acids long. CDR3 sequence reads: CAISAQRLRTEASF. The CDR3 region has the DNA TGTGCCATCAGTGCCCAGCGTTTGAGGACTGAAGCTTCCTTT.

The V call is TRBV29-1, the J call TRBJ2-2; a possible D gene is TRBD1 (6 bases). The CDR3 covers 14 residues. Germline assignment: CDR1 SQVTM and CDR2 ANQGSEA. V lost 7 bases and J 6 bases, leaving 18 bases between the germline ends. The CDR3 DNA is TGCAGCGGCTCCCGAGGGGGTAATGCCGGGGAGCTGTTTTTT. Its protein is CSGSRGGNAGELFF.

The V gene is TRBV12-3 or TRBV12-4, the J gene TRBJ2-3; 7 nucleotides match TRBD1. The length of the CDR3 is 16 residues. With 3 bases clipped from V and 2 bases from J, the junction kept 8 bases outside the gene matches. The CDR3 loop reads CASSLGQNPTTDTQYF. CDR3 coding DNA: TGTGCCAGCAGTTTGGGACAGAACCCAACCACAGATACGCAGTATTTT.

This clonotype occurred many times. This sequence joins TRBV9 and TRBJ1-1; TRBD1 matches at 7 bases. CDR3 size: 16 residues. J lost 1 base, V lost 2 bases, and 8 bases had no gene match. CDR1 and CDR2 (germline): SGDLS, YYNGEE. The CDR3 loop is CASSVGDRETNTEAFF. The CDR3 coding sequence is TGTGCCAGCAGCGTGGGAGACAGGGAAACGAACACTGAAGCTTTCTTT.

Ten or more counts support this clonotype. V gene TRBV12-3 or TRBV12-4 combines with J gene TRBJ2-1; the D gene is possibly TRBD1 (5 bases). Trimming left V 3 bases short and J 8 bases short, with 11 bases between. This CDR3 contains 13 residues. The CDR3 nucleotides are TGTGCCAGCAGTTTGAAGGGGTACGATGAGCAGTTCTTC. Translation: CASSLKGYDEQFF.

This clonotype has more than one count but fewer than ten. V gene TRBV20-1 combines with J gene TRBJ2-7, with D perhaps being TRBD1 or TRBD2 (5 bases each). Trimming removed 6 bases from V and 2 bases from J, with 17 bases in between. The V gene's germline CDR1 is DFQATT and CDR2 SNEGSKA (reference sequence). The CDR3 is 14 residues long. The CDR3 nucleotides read TGCAGTGCCCGACCGGGGCAGAGGGCCTACGAGCAGTACTTC. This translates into CSARPGQRAYEQYF.

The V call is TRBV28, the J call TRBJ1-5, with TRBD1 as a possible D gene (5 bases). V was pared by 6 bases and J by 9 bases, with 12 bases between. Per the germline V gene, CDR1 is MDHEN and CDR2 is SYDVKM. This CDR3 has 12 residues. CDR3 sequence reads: CASSLQGRPQHF. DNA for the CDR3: TGTGCCAGCAGCCTTCAGGGTCGGCCCCAGCATTTT.

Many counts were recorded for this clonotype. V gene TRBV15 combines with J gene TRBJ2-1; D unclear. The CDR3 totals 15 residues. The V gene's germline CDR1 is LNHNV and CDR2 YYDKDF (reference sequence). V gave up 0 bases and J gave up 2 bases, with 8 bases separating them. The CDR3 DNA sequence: TGTGCCACCAGCAGAGAGGTAGGAGCCTACAATGAGCAGTTCTTC. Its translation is CATSREVGAYNEQFF.

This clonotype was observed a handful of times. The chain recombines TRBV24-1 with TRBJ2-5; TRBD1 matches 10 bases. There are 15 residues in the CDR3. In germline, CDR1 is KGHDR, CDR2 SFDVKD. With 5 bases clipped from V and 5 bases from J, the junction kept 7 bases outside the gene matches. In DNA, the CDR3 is TGTGCCACCAGTGCCCGAGACAGGGGGCGGGAGACCCAGTACTTC. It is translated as CATSARDRGRETQYF.

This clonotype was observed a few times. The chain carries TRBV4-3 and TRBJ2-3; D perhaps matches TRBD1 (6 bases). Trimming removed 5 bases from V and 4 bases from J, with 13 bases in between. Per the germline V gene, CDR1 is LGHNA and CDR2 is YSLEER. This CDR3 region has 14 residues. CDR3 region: CASSSRTDSDTQYF. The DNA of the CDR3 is TGCGCCAGCAGCTCCCGGACAGATTCAGATACGCAGTATTTT.

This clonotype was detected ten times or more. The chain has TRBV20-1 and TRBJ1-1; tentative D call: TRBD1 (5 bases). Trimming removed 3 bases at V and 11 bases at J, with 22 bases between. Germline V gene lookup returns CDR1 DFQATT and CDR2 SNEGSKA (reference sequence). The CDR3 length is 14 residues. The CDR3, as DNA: TGCAGTGCTAGGGGGTTGGCAGGGAGTTTGTTGGCTTTCTTT. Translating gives CSARGLAGSLLAFF.

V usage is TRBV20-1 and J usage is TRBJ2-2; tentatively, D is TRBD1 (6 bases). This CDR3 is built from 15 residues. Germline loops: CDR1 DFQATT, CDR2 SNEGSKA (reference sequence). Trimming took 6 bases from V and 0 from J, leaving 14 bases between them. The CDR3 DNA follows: TGCAGTGCGAAGTCCGGGACATCGAACACCGGGGAGCTGTTTTTT. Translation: CSAKSGTSNTGELFF.

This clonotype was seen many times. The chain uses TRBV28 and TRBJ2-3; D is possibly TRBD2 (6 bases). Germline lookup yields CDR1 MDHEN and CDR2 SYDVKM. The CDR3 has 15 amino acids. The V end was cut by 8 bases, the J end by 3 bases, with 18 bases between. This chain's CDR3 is CASVPRGRRTDTQYF. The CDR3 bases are TGTGCCAGCGTACCCCGGGGGAGGAGAACAGATACGCAGTATTTT.